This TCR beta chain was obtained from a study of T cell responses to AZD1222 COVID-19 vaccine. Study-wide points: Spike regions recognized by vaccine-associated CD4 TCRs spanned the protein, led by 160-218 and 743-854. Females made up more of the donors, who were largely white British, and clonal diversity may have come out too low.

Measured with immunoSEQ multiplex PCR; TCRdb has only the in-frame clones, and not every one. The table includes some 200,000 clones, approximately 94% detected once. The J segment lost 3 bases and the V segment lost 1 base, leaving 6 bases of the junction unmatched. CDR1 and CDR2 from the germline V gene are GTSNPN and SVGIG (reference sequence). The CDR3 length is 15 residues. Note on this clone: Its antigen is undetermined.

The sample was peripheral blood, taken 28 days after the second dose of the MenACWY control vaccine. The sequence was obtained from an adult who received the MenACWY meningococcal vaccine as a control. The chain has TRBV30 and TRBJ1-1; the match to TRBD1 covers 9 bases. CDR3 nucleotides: TGTGCCTGGAGTGATGGGACAGGGTGGGACACTGAAGCTTTCTTT. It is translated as CAWSDGTGWDTEAFF.